This T cell receptor beta chain derives from a study of Graves' ophthalmopathy and Graves' hyperthyroidism. From RNA, the CDR3 regions of TCR beta chains were amplified and sequenced. An opening RT-PCR round employed HTBI primers and preceded a second-round multiplex PCR. One entry per CDR3 protein, called by TCRdb with MiXCR from the multiplex PCR reads. The data show about 220,000 distinct CDR3 sequences, 20% to 25% seen once. In this sample, this clonotype turned up many times. This CDR3 comprises 14 residues. In germline, CDR1 is SGHRS, CDR2 YFSETQ. After removal of 0 bases from V and 5 bases from J, the junction contained 4 bases not matched to a gene.

Sequencing was performed on peripheral blood. The chain uses TRBV5-1 and TRBJ1-1; 7 bases map to TRBD1. This clonotype was sampled from a woman between 50 and 59 years old with Graves' ophthalmopathy. CDR3 sequence reads: CASSLAQGETEAFF. CDR3 sequence (DNA): TGCGCCAGCAGCTTGGCTCAGGGGGAGACTGAAGCTTTCTTT.